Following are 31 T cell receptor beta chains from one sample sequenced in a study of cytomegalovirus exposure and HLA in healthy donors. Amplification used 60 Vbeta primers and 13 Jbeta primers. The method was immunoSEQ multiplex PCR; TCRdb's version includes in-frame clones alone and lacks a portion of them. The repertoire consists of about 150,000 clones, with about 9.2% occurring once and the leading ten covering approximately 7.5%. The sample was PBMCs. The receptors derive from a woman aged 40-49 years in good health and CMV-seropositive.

CDR3 DNA: TGTGCCAGCGGACAGCGACGGCTGGAGACCCAGTACTTC. This sequence encodes CASGQRRLETQYF. The V gene is TRBV6-5, the J gene TRBJ2-5, with D possibly TRBD1 on 6 matching bases. The germline gives CDR1 MNHEY, CDR2 SVGAGI. V lost 8 bases, J lost 5 bases, and 15 bases lay in between. The CDR3 length is 13 residues.

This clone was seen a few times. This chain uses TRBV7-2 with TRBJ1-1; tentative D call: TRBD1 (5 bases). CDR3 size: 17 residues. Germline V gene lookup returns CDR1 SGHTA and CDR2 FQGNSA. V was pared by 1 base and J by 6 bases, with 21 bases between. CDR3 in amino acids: CASSLVNVRAPGAEAFF. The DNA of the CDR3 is TGTGCCAGCAGCTTAGTTAATGTAAGGGCCCCGGGGGCTGAAGCTTTCTTT.

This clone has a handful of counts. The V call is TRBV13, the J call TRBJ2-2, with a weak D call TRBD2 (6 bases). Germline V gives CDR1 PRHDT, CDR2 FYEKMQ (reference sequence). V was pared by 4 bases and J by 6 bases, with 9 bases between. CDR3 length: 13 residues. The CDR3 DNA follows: TGTGCCAGCAGCTGGGGAGGAGCCGGGGAGCTGTTTTTT. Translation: CASSWGGAGELFF.

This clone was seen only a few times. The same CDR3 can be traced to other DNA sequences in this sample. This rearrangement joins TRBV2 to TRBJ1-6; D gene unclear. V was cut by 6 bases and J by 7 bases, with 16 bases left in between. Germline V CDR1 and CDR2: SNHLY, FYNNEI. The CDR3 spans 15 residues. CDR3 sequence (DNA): TGTGCCAGCAGAGTAGGTACAGAAGGAAATTCACCCCTCCACTTT. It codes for CASRVGTEGNSPLHF.

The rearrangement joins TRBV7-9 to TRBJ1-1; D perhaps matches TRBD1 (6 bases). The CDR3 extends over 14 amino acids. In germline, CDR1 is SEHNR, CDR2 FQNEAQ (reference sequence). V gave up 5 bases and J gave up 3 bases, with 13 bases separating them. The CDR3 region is CASSDHGGHTEAFF. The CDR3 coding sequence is TGTGCCAGCAGCGATCACGGGGGGCACACTGAAGCTTTCTTT.

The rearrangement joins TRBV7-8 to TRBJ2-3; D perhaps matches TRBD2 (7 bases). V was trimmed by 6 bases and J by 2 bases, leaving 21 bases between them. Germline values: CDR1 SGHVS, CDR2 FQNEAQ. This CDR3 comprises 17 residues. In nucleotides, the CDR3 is TGTGCCAGCAGTCAACGGGGAGGGGGGCTAAACACAGATACGCAGTATTTT. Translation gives CASSQRGGGLNTDTQYF.

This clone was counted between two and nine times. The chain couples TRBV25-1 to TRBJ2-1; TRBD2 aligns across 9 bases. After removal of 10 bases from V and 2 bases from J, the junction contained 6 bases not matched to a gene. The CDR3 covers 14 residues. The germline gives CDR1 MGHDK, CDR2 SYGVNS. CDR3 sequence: CATRRGGTYNEQFF. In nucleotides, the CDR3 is TGTGCCACCCGGCGGGGGGGGACCTACAATGAGCAGTTCTTC.

CDR3 amino acids: CASSSGLNTEAFF. CDR3 sequence (DNA): TGCGCCAGCAGCTCGGGACTTAACACTGAAGCTTTCTTT. The V gene is TRBV5-1, the J gene TRBJ1-1, with D possibly TRBD1 on 5 matching bases. CDR3 length equals 13 residues. CDR1 and CDR2 from the germline V gene are SGHRS and YFSETQ. Trimming took off 3 bases at V and 2 bases at J, with 8 bases between the two ends. Complete variable domain (other parts from reference TRBV5-1 and TRBJ1-1): KAGVTQTPRYLIKTRGQQVTLSCSPISGHRSVSWYQQTPGQGLQFLFEYFSETQRNKGNFPGRFSGRQFSNSRSEMNVSTLELGDSALYLCASSSGLNTEAFFGQGTRLTVV.

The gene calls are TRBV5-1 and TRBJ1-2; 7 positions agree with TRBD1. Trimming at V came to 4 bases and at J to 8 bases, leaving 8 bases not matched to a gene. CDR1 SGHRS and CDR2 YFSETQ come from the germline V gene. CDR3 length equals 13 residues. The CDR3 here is CASSPKGDSGYTF. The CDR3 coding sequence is TGCGCCAGCAGCCCGAAAGGGGACAGCGGCTACACCTTC.

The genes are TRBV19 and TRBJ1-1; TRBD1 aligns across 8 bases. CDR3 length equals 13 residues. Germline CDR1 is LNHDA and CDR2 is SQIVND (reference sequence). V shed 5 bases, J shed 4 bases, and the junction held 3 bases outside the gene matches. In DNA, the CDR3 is TGTGCCAGTAGTCCGGACAGGGTCACTGAAGCTTTCTTT. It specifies CASSPDRVTEAFF.

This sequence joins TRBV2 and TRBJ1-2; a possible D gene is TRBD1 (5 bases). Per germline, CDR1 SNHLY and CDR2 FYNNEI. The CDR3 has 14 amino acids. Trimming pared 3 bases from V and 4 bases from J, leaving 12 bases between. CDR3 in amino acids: CASSDKGRTYGYTF. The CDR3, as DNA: TGTGCCAGCAGTGACAAGGGGCGTACCTATGGCTACACCTTC.

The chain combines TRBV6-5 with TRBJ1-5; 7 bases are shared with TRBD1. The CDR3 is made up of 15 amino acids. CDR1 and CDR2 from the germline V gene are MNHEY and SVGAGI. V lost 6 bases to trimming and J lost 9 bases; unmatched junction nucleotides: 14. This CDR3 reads CASRRDRGDGAPQHF. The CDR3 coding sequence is TGTGCCAGCAGACGGGACAGAGGCGACGGGGCGCCCCAGCATTTT.

CDR3 amino acids: CASSGTGGTNEKLFF. The CDR3 DNA is TGTGCCAGCAGTGGGACAGGGGGAACTAATGAAAAACTGTTTTTT. The V call is TRBV6-5, the J call TRBJ1-4; 11 bases line up with TRBD1. Germline V CDR1 and CDR2: MNHEY, SVGAGI. The junction had 0 bases not matched to a gene; V was cut back by 5 bases and J by 1 base. This CDR3 is 15 amino acids long.

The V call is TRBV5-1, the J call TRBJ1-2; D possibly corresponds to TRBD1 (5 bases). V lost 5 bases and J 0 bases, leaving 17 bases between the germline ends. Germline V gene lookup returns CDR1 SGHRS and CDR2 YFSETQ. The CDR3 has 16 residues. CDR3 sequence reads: CASRDPGTLANYGYTF. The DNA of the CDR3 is TGCGCCAGCAGGGACCCCGGGACTCTGGCTAACTATGGCTACACCTTC.

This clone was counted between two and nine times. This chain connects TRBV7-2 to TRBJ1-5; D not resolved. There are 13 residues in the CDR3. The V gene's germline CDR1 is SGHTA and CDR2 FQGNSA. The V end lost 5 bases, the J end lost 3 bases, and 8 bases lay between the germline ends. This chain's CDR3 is CASSEHPNQPQHF. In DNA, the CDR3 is TGTGCCAGCAGCGAACACCCCAATCAGCCCCAGCATTTT.

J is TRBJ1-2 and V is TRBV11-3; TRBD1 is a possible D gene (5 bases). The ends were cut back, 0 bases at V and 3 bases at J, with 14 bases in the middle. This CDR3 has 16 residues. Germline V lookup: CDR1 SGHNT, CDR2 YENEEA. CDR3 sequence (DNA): TGTGCCAGCAGCTTAGATGGTAGGGGATTGGACTATGGCTACACCTTC. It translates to CASSLDGRGLDYGYTF.

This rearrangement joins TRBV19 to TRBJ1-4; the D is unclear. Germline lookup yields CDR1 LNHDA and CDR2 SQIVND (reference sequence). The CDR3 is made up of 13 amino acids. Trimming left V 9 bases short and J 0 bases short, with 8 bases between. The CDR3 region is CASRPATNEKLFF. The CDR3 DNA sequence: TGTGCCAGCAGGCCCGCAACTAATGAAAAACTGTTTTTT.

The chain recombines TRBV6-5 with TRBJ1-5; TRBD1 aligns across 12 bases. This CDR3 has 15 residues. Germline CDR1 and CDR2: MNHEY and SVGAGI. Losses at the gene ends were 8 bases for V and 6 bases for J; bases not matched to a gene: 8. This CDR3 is CASGYGTGGGQPQHF. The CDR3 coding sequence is TGTGCCAGCGGATACGGGACAGGGGGCGGTCAGCCCCAGCATTTT.

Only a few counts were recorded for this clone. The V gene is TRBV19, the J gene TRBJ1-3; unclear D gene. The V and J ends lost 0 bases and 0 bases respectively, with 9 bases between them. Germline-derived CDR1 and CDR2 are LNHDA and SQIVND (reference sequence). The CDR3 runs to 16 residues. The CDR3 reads CASSIDPQSSGNTIYF. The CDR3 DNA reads TGTGCCAGTAGTATAGATCCGCAGTCCTCTGGAAACACCATATATTTT.

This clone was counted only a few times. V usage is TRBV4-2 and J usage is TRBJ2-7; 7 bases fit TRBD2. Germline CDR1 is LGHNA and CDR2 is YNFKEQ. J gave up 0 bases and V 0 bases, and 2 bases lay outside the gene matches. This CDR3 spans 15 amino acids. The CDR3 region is CASSQEWGGSYEQYF. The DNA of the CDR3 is TGTGCCAGCAGCCAAGAATGGGGGGGCTCCTACGAGCAGTACTTC.

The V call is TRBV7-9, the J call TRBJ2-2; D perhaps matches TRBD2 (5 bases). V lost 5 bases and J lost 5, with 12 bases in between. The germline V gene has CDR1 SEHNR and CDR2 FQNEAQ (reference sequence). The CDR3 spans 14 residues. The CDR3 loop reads CASSLRGITGELFF. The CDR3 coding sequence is TGTGCCAGCAGCCTACGGGGAATTACCGGGGAGCTGTTTTTT.

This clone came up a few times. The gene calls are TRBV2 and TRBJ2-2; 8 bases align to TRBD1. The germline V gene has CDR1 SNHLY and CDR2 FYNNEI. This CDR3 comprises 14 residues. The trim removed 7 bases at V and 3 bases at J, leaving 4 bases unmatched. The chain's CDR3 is CASTRGHDTGELFF. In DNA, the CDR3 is TGTGCCAGCACCAGGGGGCACGACACCGGGGAGCTGTTTTTT.

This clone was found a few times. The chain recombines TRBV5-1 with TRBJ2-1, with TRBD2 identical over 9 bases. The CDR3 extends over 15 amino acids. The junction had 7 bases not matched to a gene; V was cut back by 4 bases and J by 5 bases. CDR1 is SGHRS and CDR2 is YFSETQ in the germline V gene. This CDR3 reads CASSILAGAHNEQFF. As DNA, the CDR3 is TGCGCCAGCAGCATCTTAGCGGGGGCCCACAATGAGCAGTTCTTC.

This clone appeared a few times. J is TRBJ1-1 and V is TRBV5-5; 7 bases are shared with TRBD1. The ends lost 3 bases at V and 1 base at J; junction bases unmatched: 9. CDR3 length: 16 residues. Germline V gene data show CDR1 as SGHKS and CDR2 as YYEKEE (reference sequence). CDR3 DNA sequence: TGTGCCAGCAGCTCGCTCAGGACAGGCTGGAACACTGAAGCTTTCTTT. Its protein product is CASSSLRTGWNTEAFF.

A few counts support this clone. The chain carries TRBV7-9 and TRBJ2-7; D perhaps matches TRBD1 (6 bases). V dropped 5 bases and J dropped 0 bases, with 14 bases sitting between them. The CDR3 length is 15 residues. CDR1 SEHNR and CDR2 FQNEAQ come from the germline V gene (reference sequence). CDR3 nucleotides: TGTGCCAGCAGCCCCGGGGACAAGAGCTCCTACGAGCAGTACTTC. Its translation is CASSPGDKSSYEQYF.

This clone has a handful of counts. The CDR3 sequence: CASSSGGQGGETQYF. The CDR3 DNA sequence: TGCGCCAGCAGCTCAGGGGGACAGGGTGGAGAGACCCAGTACTTC. The rearrangement links TRBV5-1 to TRBJ2-5, with 9 bases that match TRBD1. CDR1 and CDR2 from the germline V gene are SGHRS and YFSETQ. The CDR3 runs to 15 residues. The ends lost 3 bases at V and 4 bases at J; junction bases unmatched: 7.

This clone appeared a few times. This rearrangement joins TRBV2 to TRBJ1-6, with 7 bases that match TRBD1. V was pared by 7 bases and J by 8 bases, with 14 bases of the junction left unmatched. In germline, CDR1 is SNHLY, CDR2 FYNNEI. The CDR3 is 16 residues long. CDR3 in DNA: TGTGCCAGCATGGACGCTAGCTGGGACAGTCATTCACCCCTCCACTTT. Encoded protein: CASMDASWDSHSPLHF.

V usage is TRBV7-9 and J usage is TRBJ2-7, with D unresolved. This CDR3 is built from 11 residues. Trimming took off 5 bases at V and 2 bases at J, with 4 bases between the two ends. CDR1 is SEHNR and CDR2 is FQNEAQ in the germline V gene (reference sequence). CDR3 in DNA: TGTGCCAGCAGCCGAGCCTACGAGCAGTACTTC. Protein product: CASSRAYEQYF.

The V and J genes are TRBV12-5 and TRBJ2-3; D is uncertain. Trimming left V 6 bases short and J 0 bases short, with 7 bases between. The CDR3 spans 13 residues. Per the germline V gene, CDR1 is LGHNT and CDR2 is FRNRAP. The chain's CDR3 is CASGLSSTDTQYF. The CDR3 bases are TGTGCTAGTGGCTTATCTAGCACAGATACGCAGTATTTT.

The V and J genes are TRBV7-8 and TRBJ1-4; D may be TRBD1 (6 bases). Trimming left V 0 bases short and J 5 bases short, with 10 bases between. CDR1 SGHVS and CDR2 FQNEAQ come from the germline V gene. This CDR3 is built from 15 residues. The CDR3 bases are TGTGCCAGCAGCTTAGCGCGGGGGGCAAATGAAAAACTGTTTTTT. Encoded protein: CASSLARGANEKLFF.

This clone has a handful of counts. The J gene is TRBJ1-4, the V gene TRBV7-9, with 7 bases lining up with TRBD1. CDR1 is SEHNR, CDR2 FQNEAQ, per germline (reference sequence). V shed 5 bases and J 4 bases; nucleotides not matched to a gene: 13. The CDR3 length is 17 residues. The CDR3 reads CASSPYYRQGLNEKLFF. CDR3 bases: TGTGCCAGCAGCCCCTATTACCGACAGGGACTTAATGAAAAACTGTTTTTT.